One and the same sample provided the 13 T cell receptor beta chains below, sequenced in a study of cytomegalovirus exposure and HLA in healthy donors. The primer mix had 60 Vbeta and 13 Jbeta primers. Data came from immunoSEQ multiplex PCR; TCRdb stores just in-frame clones and leaves some out. The repertoire holds under 200,000 clones, with 65% to 90% as singletons. Sequenced input: PBMCs. Receptor source: a man in his fifties or sixties in good health and CMV-seropositive.

This chain uses TRBV7-9 with TRBJ1-1, with D possibly being TRBD1 (6 bases). This CDR3 comprises 16 residues. Trimming left V 1 base short and J 0 bases short, with 12 bases between. Germline lookup yields CDR1 SEHNR and CDR2 FQNEAQ (reference sequence). CDR3: CASSLESGQLNTEAFF. CDR3 DNA: TGTGCCAGCAGCTTAGAGTCTGGACAGCTGAACACTGAAGCTTTCTTT.

This clone is medium-sized. This chain uses TRBV15 with TRBJ2-7; 7 nucleotides line up with TRBD2. The trim removed 4 bases at V and 7 bases at J, leaving 7 bases unmatched. Germline V gene data show CDR1 as LNHNV and CDR2 as YYDKDF (reference sequence). This CDR3 spans 13 amino acids. CDR3 DNA sequence: TGTGCCACCAGCACCCATGCGGGAGAGGAGCAGTACGTC. As protein: CATSTHAGEEQYV.

This clone has just one count. The germline gene is not matched at one end of the junction; a read error may be the cause. CDR3 region: CASSPGLAGGPGSGELFF. CDR3 coding DNA: TGTGCTAGCAGCCCCGGACTAGCGGGAGGGCCTGGGTCCGGGGAGCTGTTTTTT. This chain uses TRBV7-7 with TRBJ2-2, with TRBD2 identical over 15 bases. The CDR3 contains 18 residues. Germline V lookup: CDR1 SSHAT, CDR2 FNYEAQ (reference sequence).

The V and J genes are TRBV14 and TRBJ2-1; the match to TRBD2 covers 11 bases. The CDR3 is 15 residues long. The V gene's germline CDR1 is SGHDN and CDR2 FVKESK. With V trimmed by 4 bases and J by 4 bases, 3 bases remained unmatched. This CDR3 is CASSRLAGLYNEQFF. DNA of the CDR3: TGTGCCAGCAGCCGACTAGCGGGGCTATACAATGAGCAGTTCTTC.

V and J are TRBV5-1 and TRBJ2-7, with a possible D match to TRBD1 (5 bases). The CDR3 extends over 13 amino acids. V lost 6 bases and J lost 2, with 12 bases in between. Per the germline V gene, CDR1 is SGHRS and CDR2 is YFSETQ. CDR3 loop: CASKKDIPYEQYF. In nucleotides, the CDR3 is TGCGCCAGCAAGAAGGACATCCCCTACGAGCAGTACTTC.

This clone showed up just once. The chain joins TRBV2 to TRBJ2-3; no firm D call. V was shortened by 0 bases and J by 7 bases, with 5 bases between the two germline ends. This CDR3 is 12 amino acids long. Germline loops: CDR1 SNHLY, CDR2 FYNNEI. The CDR3: CASSEAQYTQYF. The CDR3 DNA sequence: TGTGCCAGCAGTGAAGCACAGTATACGCAGTATTTT.

Written as DNA, the CDR3 is TGTGCCAGCAGCCAAGATCTGGAGGTGAGGAACACTGAAGCTTTCTTT. Protein: CASSQDLEVRNTEAFF. V and J are TRBV4-2 and TRBJ1-1; unclear D gene. CDR1 and CDR2 from the germline V gene are LGHNA and YNFKEQ. V lost 0 bases to trimming and J lost 1 base, with 12 bases between them. CDR3 length: 16 amino acids.

The V call is TRBV30, the J call TRBJ1-6; a weak D match, TRBD1 (6 bases). The CDR3 totals 14 residues. Trimming took off 3 bases at V and 7 bases at J, with 13 bases between the two ends. Germline CDR1 and CDR2: GTSNPN and SVGIG (reference sequence). CDR3 protein: CAWRPGQWNSPLHF. In nucleotides, the CDR3 is TGTGCCTGGAGGCCTGGACAGTGGAATTCACCCCTCCACTTT.

The chain employs TRBV25-1 and TRBJ2-3, with 14 positions matching TRBD2. This CDR3 region has 16 residues. V lost 6 bases and J lost 1; bases outside the gene matches: 3. Per germline, CDR1 MGHDK and CDR2 SYGVNS. CDR3 nucleotides: TGTGCCAGCAGGCCGGGACTAGCGGGAGGCACAGATACGCAGTATTTT. As protein: CASRPGLAGGTDTQYF.

This clone was observed a few times. The chain combines TRBV7-6 with TRBJ2-1; D may be TRBD2 (5 bases). V was clipped by 5 bases and J by 6 bases, with 11 bases between them. CDR1 SGHVS and CDR2 FNYEAQ come from the germline V gene. The CDR3 is 13 amino acids. The CDR3 protein is CASSLDSSNEQFF. As DNA, the CDR3 is TGTGCCAGCAGCCTGGACTCGAGCAATGAGCAGTTCTTC.

The gene calls are TRBV5-1 and TRBJ1-1, with D possibly matching TRBD1 (6 bases). CDR1 and CDR2 (germline): SGHRS, YFSETQ. This CDR3 has 14 residues. V dropped 2 bases and J dropped 5 bases, with 13 bases sitting between them. Here the CDR3 DNA reads TGCGCCAGCAGCTTTCGGGACACCAGAACTGAAGCTTTCTTT. Translation gives CASSFRDTRTEAFF.

The chain combines TRBV9 with TRBJ1-2; a weak D match, TRBD1 (5 bases). The CDR3 runs to 17 residues. V lost 0 bases and J 0 bases, leaving 15 bases between the germline ends. Germline V CDR1 and CDR2: SGDLS, YYNGEE. The CDR3 sequence: CASSVGGGDPANYGYTF. CDR3 in DNA: TGTGCCAGCAGCGTAGGCGGCGGGGACCCTGCTAACTATGGCTACACCTTC.

This clone was counted only a few times. CDR3 in amino acids: CASSKRGTSVWETQYF. The CDR3 DNA reads TGTGCCAGTAGTAAGCGGGGGACTAGCGTGTGGGAGACCCAGTACTTC. V and J are TRBV19 and TRBJ2-5; 10 bases map to TRBD2. Unmatched junction bases numbered 10, after V lost 4 bases and J lost 5 bases. Per germline, CDR1 LNHDA and CDR2 SQIVND (reference sequence). The CDR3 consists of 16 residues.